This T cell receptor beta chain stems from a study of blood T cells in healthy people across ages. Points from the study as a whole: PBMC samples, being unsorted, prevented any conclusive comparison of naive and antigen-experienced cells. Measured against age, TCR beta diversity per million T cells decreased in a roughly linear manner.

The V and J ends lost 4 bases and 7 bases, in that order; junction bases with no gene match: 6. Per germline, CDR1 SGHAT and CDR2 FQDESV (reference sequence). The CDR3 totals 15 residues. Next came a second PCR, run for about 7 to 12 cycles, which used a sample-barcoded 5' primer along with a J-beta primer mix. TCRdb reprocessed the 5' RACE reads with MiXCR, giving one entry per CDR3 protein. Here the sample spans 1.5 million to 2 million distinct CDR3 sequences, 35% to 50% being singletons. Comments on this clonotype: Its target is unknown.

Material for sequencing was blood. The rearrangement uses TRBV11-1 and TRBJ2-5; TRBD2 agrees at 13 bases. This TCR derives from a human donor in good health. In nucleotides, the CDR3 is TGTGCCAGCAGCTCCTCCGGGACTAGCGGGGTGACCCAGTACTTC. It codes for CASSSSGTSGVTQYF.